This passage covers 28 T cell receptor beta chains from one sample sequenced in a study of human T cells and chemical hapten exposure. TCRdb re-called the RACE reads through MiXCR, storing one row per CDR3 protein. This table holds more than 300,000 distinct CDR3 sequences, more than 4.5% found once. Documented time point: pre-sensitization, week 0. Treatment specified: therapeutic diphenylcyclopropenone sensitization with weekly scalp DPC. This sample comprised whole blood, obtained in connection with sensitization to the hapten diphenylcyclopropenone (DPC). These receptors originate from a woman aged 50 to 60 with alopecia areata. Some clones in this sample may be carry-over from other donors' samples.

This clonotype has at least ten counts. J is TRBJ2-5 and V is TRBV27; no firm D call. Trimming took off 5 bases at V and 4 bases at J, with 11 bases between the two ends. The CDR3 spans 13 residues. CDR1 and CDR2 from the germline V gene are MNHEY and SMNVEV (reference sequence). CDR3 amino acids: CASSTESLETQYF. In nucleotides, the CDR3 is TGTGCCAGCAGTACGGAGTCGTTAGAGACCCAGTACTTC.

This clonotype was observed a few times. The chain has TRBV20-1 and TRBJ2-7, with 9 bases matching TRBD1. After removal of 3 bases from V and 4 bases from J, the junction contained 7 bases not matched to a gene. Germline V gives CDR1 DFQATT, CDR2 SNEGSKA (reference sequence). The CDR3 runs 14 residues. The CDR3 nucleotides read TGCAGTGCTAGGACAGGGGGATCTATATACGAGCAGTACTTC. This sequence encodes CSARTGGSIYEQYF.

J is TRBJ1-4 and V is TRBV5-1, with 7 bases that match TRBD1. J was trimmed by 7 bases and V by 4 bases; bases with no gene match: 7. Germline CDR1 is SGHRS and CDR2 is YFSETQ. This CDR3 has 14 amino acids. The DNA for the CDR3 is TGCGCCAGCAGCCCAACACAGGGGCGTGAAAAACTGTTTTTT. Its translation: CASSPTQGREKLFF.

This clonotype showed up many times. The chain combines TRBV7-8 with TRBJ1-1; 7 bases agree with TRBD1. This CDR3 is built from 16 residues. Trimming took 0 bases from V and 4 from J; bases not matched to a gene: 8. The germline gives CDR1 SGHVS, CDR2 FQNEAQ. The CDR3 spells CASSLAQGVVSTEAFF. CDR3 bases: TGTGCCAGCAGCTTAGCGCAGGGGGTGGTGAGCACTGAAGCTTTCTTT. The full variable domain, in which reference TRBV7-8 and TRBJ1-1 provide the parts outside the CDR3, is GAGVSQSPRYKVAKRGQDVALRCDPISGHVSLFWYQQALGQGPEFLTYFQNEAQLDKSGLPSDRFFAERPEGSVSTLKIQRTQQEDSAVYLCASSLAQGVVSTEAFFGQGTRLTVV.

This chain uses TRBV5-1 with TRBJ1-2; D call uncertain. The CDR3 spans 14 residues. Between the trimmed V and J ends, which lost 0 bases and 6 bases, there was a span of 12 bases. CDR1 and CDR2 (germline): SGHRS, YFSETQ. As DNA, the CDR3 is TGCGCCAGCAGCTTGGGGCCGTCGGGAAATGGCTACACCTTC. This codes for CASSLGPSGNGYTF.

On this clonotype itself: A single base separates this from a much larger clone, so it may be a read error. The V call is TRBV29-1, the J call TRBJ2-3; 10 positions agree with TRBD1. CDR1 is SQVTM and CDR2 is ANQGSEA in the germline V gene. This CDR3 contains 17 residues. The CDR3 protein is CSVGGQGSFLSTDTQNF. In DNA form, the CDR3 reads TGCAGCGTTGGGGGACAGGGGTCGTTCCTGAGCACAGATACGCAGAATTTT.

This clonotype was seen more than once but under ten times. The rearrangement joins TRBV14 to TRBJ2-3; D is undetermined. Trimming left V 0 bases short and J 4 bases short, with 8 bases between. The length of the CDR3 is 14 residues. Germline-derived CDR1 and CDR2 are SGHDN and FVKESK. The CDR3 protein is CASSQDRMADTQYF. The CDR3 DNA reads TGTGCCAGCAGCCAAGATAGGATGGCAGATACGCAGTATTTT.

The rearrangement uses TRBV28 and TRBJ2-7; D gene uncertain. The germline V and J ends were trimmed by 7 bases and 2 bases, with 15 bases remaining between them. Germline CDR1 MDHEN, CDR2 SYDVKM. The CDR3 length is 14 residues. The CDR3 DNA sequence: TGTGCCAGCACCTCCTTAGGGAACCCCTACGAGCAGTACTTC. It translates to CASTSLGNPYEQYF.

The chain carries TRBV12-3 or TRBV12-4 and TRBJ1-4; D possibly corresponds to TRBD1 (5 bases). CDR3 size: 15 residues. V lost 6 bases to trimming and J lost 3 bases, with 14 bases between them. The DNA of the CDR3 is TGTGCCAGCAGACCCCGGGGGAGGGCTAATGAAAAACTGTTTTTT. Translated, it gives CASRPRGRANEKLFF.

This clonotype was seen many times. V is TRBV7-8 and J is TRBJ1-5; D possibly corresponds to TRBD1 (6 bases). Per germline, CDR1 SGHVS and CDR2 FQNEAQ. The CDR3 covers 14 residues. Trimming pared 3 bases from V and 7 bases from J, leaving 13 bases between. Written as DNA, the CDR3 is TGTGCCAGCAGCTTGGCAGGGGCGGACCAGCCCCAGCATTTT. Its translation: CASSLAGADQPQHF.

This clonotype was seen more than once but under ten times. This chain links TRBV20-1 with TRBJ2-3; 9 bases agree with TRBD2. CDR1 is DFQATT and CDR2 is SNEGSKA in the germline V gene (reference sequence). This CDR3 comprises 16 residues. V trimming: 0 bases; J trimming: 5 bases; junction bases outside the gene matches: 9. CDR3: CSARDAGGLVGDTQYF. CDR3 bases: TGCAGTGCTAGAGATGCGGGAGGGCTCGTTGGAGATACGCAGTATTTT.

At least ten counts were recorded for this clonotype. The V gene is TRBV3-1, the J gene TRBJ2-1; 12 positions match TRBD2. Germline CDR1 and CDR2: LGHDT and YNNKEL (reference sequence). The CDR3 covers 16 residues. The V gene end was trimmed by 5 bases and the J gene end by 4 bases; junction bases not matched to a gene: 6. The CDR3 DNA reads as TGTGCCAGCAGCTCACTAGCGGGGGGCGTTTACAATGAGCAGTTCTTC. This gives the protein CASSSLAGGVYNEQFF.

This clonotype has only a few counts. The chain carries TRBV4-1 and TRBJ2-7; D possibly corresponds to TRBD2 (5 bases). This CDR3 is 15 amino acids long. Germline loops: CDR1 MGHRA, CDR2 YSYEKL. The germline V and J ends were trimmed by 0 bases and 5 bases, with 14 bases remaining between them. CDR3 nucleotides: TGCGCCAGCAGCCAAGAGGATGGGAGCGTAGACGAGCAGTACTTC. The encoded protein is CASSQEDGSVDEQYF.

The chain has TRBV11-3 and TRBJ2-5; 7 bases map to TRBD1. The CDR3 runs to 15 residues. Germline loops: CDR1 SGHNT, CDR2 YENEEA. The V segment lost 7 bases and the J segment 1 base; nucleotides outside the gene matches: 9. Written as DNA, the CDR3 is TGTGCCAGCATGCCCCCTGGGACAGTCCAAGAGACCCAGTACTTC. It yields the protein CASMPPGTVQETQYF.

This clonotype was seen repeatedly, ten times or more. The chain combines TRBV7-2 with TRBJ2-4; D remains ambiguous. This CDR3 has 15 residues. V lost 5 bases to trimming and J lost 1 base, with 12 bases between them. Germline lookup yields CDR1 SGHTA and CDR2 FQGNSA. CDR3 protein: CASSIQVEAKNIQYF. The CDR3 nucleotides read TGTGCCAGCAGCATCCAGGTAGAGGCCAAAAACATTCAGTACTTC.

This clonotype was observed a few times. The V call is TRBV28, the J call TRBJ2-7; 8 positions match TRBD1. Germline CDR1 is MDHEN and CDR2 is SYDVKM. The trim removed 6 bases at V and 5 bases at J, leaving 9 bases unmatched. The CDR3 totals 14 residues. In DNA, the CDR3 is TGTGCCAGCAGAAAACAGGGGGTCATCCACGAGCAGTACTTC. It translates to CASRKQGVIHEQYF.

The rearrangement links TRBV6-5 to TRBJ1-3; D is uncertain. Deletions cut 4 bases from V and 1 base from J, with 11 bases between. From germline, CDR1 is MNHEY and CDR2 SVGAGI. The CDR3 has 15 residues. CDR3 nucleotides: TGTGCCAGCAGTTCTCAAACGAGATCTGGAAACACCATATATTTT. This encodes CASSSQTRSGNTIYF.

In this sample, this clonotype turned up many times. The rearrangement uses TRBV28 and TRBJ2-1; TRBD2 matches 15 bases. Trimming took 5 bases from V and 10 from J; bases not matched to a gene: 6. The germline V gene encodes CDR1 MDHEN and CDR2 SYDVKM. This CDR3 region has 15 residues. The CDR3: CASSPTGLAGGEQFF. CDR3 sequence (DNA): TGTGCCAGCAGTCCCACGGGACTAGCGGGAGGAGAGCAGTTCTTC.

This clonotype has at least ten counts. The V and J genes are TRBV7-8 and TRBJ1-1; D not resolved. V lost 1 base to trimming and J lost 0 bases, with 21 bases between them. The germline V gene encodes CDR1 SGHVS and CDR2 FQNEAQ. The CDR3 covers 19 residues. Here the CDR3 reads CASSLGGARNYPMNTEAFF. The CDR3 DNA sequence: TGTGCCAGCAGCTTAGGAGGCGCCCGGAATTACCCTATGAACACTGAAGCTTTCTTT.

This clonotype came up a few times. The chain uses TRBV7-2 and TRBJ1-1, with D uncertain. Per the germline V gene, CDR1 is SGHTA and CDR2 is FQGNSA. This CDR3 is built from 15 residues. V was trimmed by 1 base and J by 1 base, leaving 10 bases between them. The CDR3 loop is CASSLEPAANTEAFF. CDR3 sequence (DNA): TGTGCCAGCAGCTTAGAACCTGCAGCGAACACTGAAGCTTTCTTT. The entire variable domain, with the rest obtained from reference TRBV7-2 and TRBJ1-1, is as follows: GAGVSQSPSNKVTEKGKDVELRCDPISGHTALYWYRQSLGQGLEFLIYFQGNSAPDKSGLPSDRFSAERTGGSVSTLTIQRTQQEDSAVYLCASSLEPAANTEAFFGQGTRLTVV.

This clonotype was counted between two and nine times. This sequence joins TRBV24-1 and TRBJ2-1; maybe TRBD2 (6 bases). The ends were cut back, 7 bases at V and 8 bases at J, with 17 bases in the middle. From germline, CDR1 is KGHDR and CDR2 SFDVKD. This CDR3 contains 14 residues. The CDR3 DNA follows: TGTGCCACCAGCCCGACTAGTAATCGCGATGAGCAGTTCTTC. Protein sequence: CATSPTSNRDEQFF.

This clonotype has at least ten counts. The chain uses TRBV20-1 and TRBJ2-3; 8 positions match TRBD2. This CDR3 contains 15 residues. From germline, CDR1 is DFQATT and CDR2 SNEGSKA (reference sequence). Trimming took 3 bases from V and 1 from J; bases not matched to a gene: 6. The CDR3 here is CSASQRGTGTDTQYF. CDR3 DNA sequence: TGCAGTGCTAGCCAGCGGGGGACTGGCACAGATACGCAGTATTTT.

This clonotype was recorded at least ten times. This rearrangement joins TRBV6-5 to TRBJ2-5; the match to TRBD2 covers 8 bases. The V gene's germline CDR1 is MNHEY and CDR2 SVGAGI. The CDR3 has 14 residues. Trimming cost V 6 bases and J 5 bases; bases outside gene matches: 8. The CDR3 region is CASSPGGGVETQYF. CDR3 nucleotide sequence: TGTGCCAGCAGCCCGGGAGGGGGTGTCGAGACCCAGTACTTC.

The sample holds many counts of this clonotype. The genes are TRBV25-1 and TRBJ1-6; a weak D match, TRBD1 (5 bases). Trimming removed 3 bases at V and 6 bases at J, with 6 bases between. Germline CDR1 is MGHDK and CDR2 is SYGVNS. The CDR3 is 13 amino acids. This chain's CDR3 is CASSEGVNSPLHF. The CDR3 DNA reads TGTGCCAGCAGTGAGGGGGTTAATTCACCCCTCCACTTT.

This clonotype appeared a few times. The V and J genes are TRBV27 and TRBJ2-7; D ambiguous. V lost 6 bases and J 4 bases, leaving 25 bases between the germline ends. Germline assignment: CDR1 MNHEY and CDR2 SMNVEV (reference sequence). The CDR3 runs 17 residues. This CDR3 is CASSPTSLGRGPYEQYF. The CDR3 coding sequence is TGTGCCAGCAGCCCCACCTCACTGGGTCGAGGCCCTTACGAGCAGTACTTC.

Many counts were recorded for this clonotype. This chain uses TRBV9 with TRBJ2-5, with 7 bases fitting TRBD2. The germline V gene encodes CDR1 SGDLS and CDR2 YYNGEE. V shed 0 bases, J shed 1 base, and the junction held 3 bases outside the gene matches. This CDR3 is 15 amino acids long. The CDR3 coding sequence is TGTGCCAGCAGCGTAGACTGGGGGGGCCAAGAGACCCAGTACTTC. Residues: CASSVDWGGQETQYF.

This clonotype was seen ten or more times. This chain uses TRBV7-9 with TRBJ2-2, with TRBD1 matching over 11 bases. V lost 5 bases to trimming and J lost 7 bases; unmatched junction nucleotides: 9. The CDR3 sequence is 16 residues long. Germline lookup yields CDR1 SEHNR and CDR2 FQNEAQ (reference sequence). The CDR3 DNA is TGTGCCAGCAGCCCAGAGGACAGGGGGCGAGGCGGGGAGCTGTTTTTT. The encoded protein is CASSPEDRGRGGELFF.

This clonotype was picked up many times. The rearrangement links TRBV6-2 or TRBV6-3 to TRBJ2-1; D is undetermined. Germline CDR1 is MNHEY and CDR2 is SVGEGT. CDR3 size: 11 residues. Trimming removed 2 bases at V and 6 bases at J, with 2 bases between. CDR3 region: CASSYANEQFF. As DNA, the CDR3 is TGTGCCAGCAGTTACGCCAATGAGCAGTTCTTC.